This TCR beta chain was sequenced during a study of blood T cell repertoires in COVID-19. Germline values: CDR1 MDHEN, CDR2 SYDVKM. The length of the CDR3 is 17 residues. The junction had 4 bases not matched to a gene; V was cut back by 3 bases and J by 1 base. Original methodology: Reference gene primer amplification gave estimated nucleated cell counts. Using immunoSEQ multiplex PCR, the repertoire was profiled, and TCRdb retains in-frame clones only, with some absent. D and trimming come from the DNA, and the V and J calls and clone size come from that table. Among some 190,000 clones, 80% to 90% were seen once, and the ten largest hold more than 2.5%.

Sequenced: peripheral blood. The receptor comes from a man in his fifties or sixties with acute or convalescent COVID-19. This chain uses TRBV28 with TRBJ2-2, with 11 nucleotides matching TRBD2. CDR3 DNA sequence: TGTGCCAGCAGTTTTCTAGCGGGGGGACAGAACACCGGGGAGCTGTTTTTT. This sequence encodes CASSFLAGGQNTGELFF.